A single sample is the source of the 27 T cell receptor beta chains below, sequenced in a study of T-cell reconstitution after alpha-beta-depleted transplantation in children. Preparation of the TCRbeta library was carried out with unique molecular identifiers. Each CDR3 protein is one row after TCRdb ran MiXCR on the PCR reads. The repertoire holds about 470,000 distinct CDR3 sequences, with around two fifths as singletons. Sequenced here: PBMCs, sampled before TCRalphabeta/CD19-depleted stem cell transplant. The receptors were gathered from a girl aged 2-10 years with aplastic anemia, due to receive a stem cell transplant.

The V call is TRBV20-1, the J call TRBJ2-1, with 7 bases fitting TRBD2. J lost 9 bases, V lost 6 bases, and 17 bases had no gene match. The CDR3 is 15 amino acids. CDR1 is DFQATT and CDR2 is SNEGSKA in the germline V gene (reference sequence). The CDR3 DNA sequence: TGCAGTGCCCTATACAGGCGGGGGATAAATAGTGAGCAGTTCTTC. Its translation: CSALYRRGINSEQFF.

Many counts were recorded for this clonotype. The rearrangement joins TRBV12-3 or TRBV12-4 to TRBJ2-3; no reliable D call. V dropped 5 bases and J dropped 5 bases, with 17 bases sitting between them. The CDR3 has 15 residues. In nucleotides, the CDR3 is TGTGCCAGCAGTCCCCCAATTCTCGCTCAAGATACGCAGTATTTT. Translation: CASSPPILAQDTQYF.

This sequence joins TRBV28 and TRBJ2-3; 12 bases are a match to TRBD2. Trimming at V came to 6 bases and at J to 3 bases, leaving 4 bases not matched to a gene. The CDR3 sequence is 15 residues long. Germline V gene lookup returns CDR1 MDHEN and CDR2 SYDVKM. CDR3 sequence: CASRSSGRGTDTQYF. The CDR3 DNA sequence: TGTGCCAGCAGGTCTAGCGGGAGGGGAACAGATACGCAGTATTTT. Complete variable domain (other parts from reference TRBV28 and TRBJ2-3): DVKVTQSSRYLVKRTGEKVFLECVQDMDHENMFWYRQDPGLGLRLIYFSYDVKMKEKGDIPEGYSVSREKKERFSLILESASTNQTSMYLCASRSSGRGTDTQYFGPGTRLTVL.

The chain links TRBV7-2 to TRBJ2-5, with 9 bases that match TRBD2. Germline V gene lookup returns CDR1 SGHTA and CDR2 FQGNSA. Trimming removed 2 bases from V and 5 bases from J; junction bases left unmatched: 9. The CDR3 totals 16 residues. The CDR3: CASSLSRGGAVETQYF. CDR3 bases: TGTGCCAGCAGCTTATCCCGCGGGGGGGCCGTTGAGACCCAGTACTTC.

This chain links TRBV5-8 with TRBJ1-5, with D tentatively TRBD1 (5 bases). Trimming took off 4 bases at V and 3 bases at J, with 11 bases between the two ends. The CDR3 consists of 14 residues. Germline V gives CDR1 SGHTS, CDR2 YDEGEE. The CDR3: CASSRDGHNQPQHF. CDR3 nucleotides: TGTGCCAGCAGCCGGGACGGGCACAATCAGCCCCAGCATTTT.

The sample holds a few counts of this clonotype. The junction and the germline gene differ at one end; a read error may be behind it. The chain recombines TRBV11-2 with TRBJ2-7, with 7 bases matching TRBD1. The CDR3 has 15 residues. Per the germline V gene, CDR1 is SGHAT and CDR2 is FQNNGV. DNA for the CDR3: TGTGCCAGCAGCTTAGACGGGACAGCCTCCTCCGAGCAGTACTTC. This encodes CASSLDGTASSEQYF.

CDR3 DNA sequence: TGTGCCAGCAGTCTACTGACTAGCGGGAGATACAATGAGCAGTTCTTC. This codes for CASSLLTSGRYNEQFF. This chain uses TRBV28 with TRBJ2-1, with 12 bases identical to TRBD2. The CDR3 is 16 amino acids. V gave up 5 bases and J gave up 4 bases; unmatched junction bases: 6. Germline assignment: CDR1 MDHEN and CDR2 SYDVKM.

This sequence joins TRBV7-2 and TRBJ2-1, with D unresolved. The CDR3 is 14 residues long. Trimming pared 5 bases from V and 2 bases from J, leaving 10 bases between. The germline CDR1 and CDR2 sequences are SGHTA and FQGNSA. The CDR3 spells CASSPTFTYNEQFF. Here the CDR3 DNA reads TGTGCCAGCAGCCCTACGTTCACCTACAATGAGCAGTTCTTC.

The CDR3 loop is CSVGQGKETQYF. CDR3 DNA sequence: TGCAGCGTGGGACAGGGTAAAGAGACCCAGTACTTC. The V gene is TRBV29-1, the J gene TRBJ2-5; 9 positions agree with TRBD1. CDR3 size: 12 residues. The V segment lost 6 bases and the J segment 3 bases; nucleotides outside the gene matches: 2. Germline V gene lookup returns CDR1 SQVTM and CDR2 ANQGSEA.

The chain employs TRBV7-3 and TRBJ2-3; no clear D gene. Trimming shortened V by 1 base and J by 1 base, and 12 bases separated the two germline ends. CDR3 size: 16 residues. Germline loops: CDR1 SGHTA, CDR2 FQGTGA. In nucleotides, the CDR3 is TGTGCCAGCAGCTTAAAGGCATCTGGGGGCACAGATACGCAGTATTTT. Residues: CASSLKASGGTDTQYF.

The chain combines TRBV4-1 with TRBJ2-1, with 7 bases identical to TRBD1. V shed 1 base, J shed 6 bases, and the junction held 15 bases outside the gene matches. The CDR3 extends over 18 amino acids. CDR1 MGHRA and CDR2 YSYEKL come from the germline V gene. Here the CDR3 DNA reads TGCGCCAGCAGCCAAGGAATTATGGACAGGAGCATAATCAATGAGCAGTTCTTC. As protein: CASSQGIMDRSIINEQFF.

The table lists this clonotype with a few counts. The chain is built from TRBV28 and TRBJ2-7; 8 nucleotides agree with TRBD1. V gave up 4 bases and J gave up 3 bases; unmatched junction bases: 11. Germline CDR1 reads MDHEN; CDR2 reads SYDVKM. This CDR3 contains 16 residues. CDR3 in amino acids: CASSWGNRGSSYEQYF. In DNA, the CDR3 is TGTGCCAGCAGTTGGGGGAACAGGGGGTCCAGCTACGAGCAGTACTTC.

V usage is TRBV20-1 and J usage is TRBJ2-7; TRBD2 might be the D (5 bases). The V gene lost 0 bases and the J gene lost 2 bases, with 11 bases spanning the gap. Per the germline V gene, CDR1 is DFQATT and CDR2 is SNEGSKA (reference sequence). This CDR3 is built from 14 residues. The CDR3 reads CSAREGRRPYEQYF. The DNA of the CDR3 is TGCAGTGCTAGAGAAGGACGGAGGCCCTACGAGCAGTACTTC.

This chain connects TRBV2 to TRBJ2-7; a possible D gene is TRBD2 (6 bases). The CDR3 is 13 residues long. Germline loops: CDR1 SNHLY, CDR2 FYNNEI. V gave up 8 bases and J gave up 2 bases, with 13 bases separating them. The CDR3 DNA reads as TGTGCCAGCTCGGAGGAGGGTGCCTACGAGCAGTACTTC. Translation: CASSEEGAYEQYF.

V usage is TRBV18 and J usage is TRBJ2-5; D unclear. In germline, CDR1 is KGHSH, CDR2 LQKENI. The CDR3 spans 12 residues. Trimming stripped 3 bases from V and 3 bases from J, with 5 bases between. CDR3 bases: TGTGCCAGCTCACCCCTAGAAGAGACCCAGTACTTC. Its protein product is CASSPLEETQYF. The full variable domain, with the rest looked up from reference TRBV18 and TRBJ2-5, is NAGVMQNPRHLVRRRGQEARLRCSPMKGHSHVYWYRQLPEEGLKFMVYLQKENIIDESGMPKERFSAEFPKEGPSILRIQQVVRGDSAAYFCASSPLEETQYFGPGTRLLVL.

The chain links TRBV20-1 to TRBJ1-6, with D maybe TRBD1 (6 bases). The CDR3 spans 14 residues. V was shortened by 6 bases and J by 10 bases, with 19 bases between the two germline ends. The germline gives CDR1 DFQATT, CDR2 SNEGSKA (reference sequence). CDR3 in amino acids: CSAGNRELVSPLHF. The CDR3 nucleotides are TGCAGTGCCGGAAACAGGGAACTCGTATCACCCCTCCACTTT.

This clonotype was counted many times. The chain joins TRBV6-1 to TRBJ2-2; 9 bases map to TRBD1. This CDR3 is 15 amino acids long. Trimming cost V 7 bases and J 6 bases; bases outside gene matches: 9. Germline V gene data show CDR1 as MNHNS and CDR2 as SASEGT. The CDR3: CASNPNRGRPGELFF. For the CDR3, the DNA is TGTGCCAGCAACCCAAACAGGGGGCGGCCCGGGGAGCTGTTTTTT.

The chain has TRBV30 and TRBJ2-7; the D gene is possibly TRBD1 (5 bases). Germline CDR1 and CDR2: GTSNPN and SVGIG (reference sequence). V dropped 4 bases and J dropped 2 bases, with 9 bases sitting between them. The CDR3 length is 12 residues. The CDR3 nucleotides are TGTGCCTGGACCCCGACAGCCTACGAGCAGTACTTC. This sequence encodes CAWTPTAYEQYF. The whole variable domain, remainder taken from reference TRBV30 and TRBJ2-7, is SQTIHQWPATLVQPVGSPLSLECTVEGTSNPNLYWYRQAAGRGLQLLFYSVGIGQISSEVPQNLSASRPQDRQFILSSKKLLLSDSGFYLCAWTPTAYEQYFGPGTRLTVT.

About this clonotype: The junction shows a germline mismatch at one end, possibly a read error. V gene TRBV3-1 combines with J gene TRBJ2-1, with TRBD2 as a possible D gene (5 bases). This CDR3 is 17 amino acids long. CDR1 and CDR2 (germline): LGHDT, YNNKEL (reference sequence). CDR3 DNA: TGTGCCTGCAGCCAAGAAACGGCGGGTAGCTCCTACAATGAGCAGTTCTTC. Translating it yields CACSQETAGSSYNEQFF.

This sequence joins TRBV29-1 and TRBJ2-7; 9 bases match TRBD1. This CDR3 is 15 amino acids long. Germline V gene sequence: CDR1 SQVTM, CDR2 ANQGSEA. V shed 5 bases and J 2 bases; nucleotides not matched to a gene: 10. The CDR3 sequence is CSVWGQGFKAYEQYF. The CDR3, as DNA: TGCAGCGTTTGGGGACAGGGATTTAAAGCCTACGAGCAGTACTTC.

The rearrangement uses TRBV7-6 and TRBJ2-5, with a weak D call TRBD1 (6 bases). The CDR3 loop spans 15 amino acids. CDR1 SGHVS and CDR2 FNYEAQ come from the germline V gene. Trimming removed 5 bases from V and 2 bases from J, with 15 bases in between. CDR3 nucleotides: TGTGCCAGCAGCCCAGGACAGCACACACAAGAGACCCAGTACTTC. Translating gives CASSPGQHTQETQYF.

This clonotype was seen only a few times. The chain joins TRBV5-1 to TRBJ2-3; D may correspond to TRBD1 or TRBD2 (6 bases each). This CDR3 is 15 amino acids long. Germline V gene sequence: CDR1 SGHRS, CDR2 YFSETQ. The V end was cut by 1 base, the J end by 4 bases, with 13 bases between. CDR3 nucleotide sequence: TGCGCCAGCAGCTTGAGGTGGGGGGCATCAGATACGCAGTATTTT. It encodes CASSLRWGASDTQYF.

The chain uses TRBV15 and TRBJ2-3, with TRBD2 matching 12 bases. V dropped 1 base and J dropped 6; count of bases not matched to a gene: 5. CDR1 and CDR2 from the germline V gene are LNHNV and YYDKDF (reference sequence). The CDR3 runs to 16 residues. The CDR3 loop is CATSRGTSGRRDTQYF. CDR3 DNA sequence: TGTGCCACCAGCAGAGGAACTAGCGGGAGGCGGGATACGCAGTATTTT.

This clonotype was seen a few times. The chain couples TRBV27 to TRBJ2-7, with TRBD2 identical over 10 bases. CDR3 length: 17 amino acids. Per the germline V gene, CDR1 is MNHEY and CDR2 is SMNVEV (reference sequence). Germline trimming cut 5 bases from V and 0 bases from J; bases unmatched to any gene: 10. CDR3 region: CASSTKTSGASSYEQYF. The CDR3 coding sequence is TGTGCCAGCAGTACGAAAACTAGCGGGGCTAGCTCCTACGAGCAGTACTTC.

This clonotype has at least ten counts. This CDR3 reads CASSLADPRNEQFF. The CDR3 bases are TGTGCCAGCAGCTTAGCGGACCCTCGGAATGAGCAGTTCTTC. The genes are TRBV7-9 and TRBJ2-1; no clear D. Trimming pared 0 bases from V and 7 bases from J, leaving 10 bases between. This CDR3 is built from 14 residues. CDR1 is SEHNR, CDR2 FQNEAQ, per germline (reference sequence).

J is TRBJ2-2 and V is TRBV20-1; D is undetermined. The CDR3 runs 15 residues. Germline CDR1 is DFQATT and CDR2 is SNEGSKA (reference sequence). V gave up 4 bases and J gave up 0 bases, with 12 bases separating them. CDR3 in DNA: TGCAGTGCTACCCTGGCGAGCACGAACACCGGGGAGCTGTTTTTT. Amino acid sequence: CSATLASTNTGELFF.

This clonotype was observed a single time. The rearrangement uses TRBV5-1 and TRBJ2-2; D remains ambiguous. CDR1 is SGHRS, CDR2 YFSETQ, per germline. Deletions cut 0 bases from V and 3 bases from J, with 12 bases between. The CDR3 length is 16 residues. The CDR3 loop is CASSLVGQVDTGELFF. The DNA of the CDR3 is TGCGCCAGCAGCTTGGTTGGGCAGGTCGACACCGGGGAGCTGTTTTTT.